This TCR beta chain was profiled in a study of T cells expressing NK-cell markers. Germline V gene data show CDR1 as MNHEY and CDR2 as SVGAGI. The CDR3 is 17 amino acids. For each CDR3 protein, TCRdb gives one entry from its re-call of the 5' RACE reads, without DNA. This sample's table reports fewer than 400,000 distinct CDR3 sequences. This sequence was found in a man aged 18-69 years in good health. The chain is built from TRBV6-5 and TRBJ2-6. The sequenced material came from blood T cells: a sorted CD56 or NKG2C T cell subset, CD4+ or CD8+ T cells, or bulk PBMC T cells (not recorded which). The CDR3 sequence: CASSYSNVGSGANVLTF.